Many counts were recorded for the clone carrying this T cell receptor (beta chain). Its antigen is not known. The TCR beta CDR3 regions underwent amplification using RNA transcripts as the source. HTBI primers drove first-round RT-PCR of the TCR CDR3. One entry per CDR3 protein results from TCRdb running MiXCR on the multiplex PCR reads. The sample includes some 200,000 distinct CDR3 sequences, less than 20% of them seen just once. This record belongs to a study of T cells in Graves' hyperthyroidism and ophthalmopathy. Study-level points and caveats: Ophthalmopathy was separated from stable hyperthyroidism by a 13 V-J model.

The V end was cut by 0 bases, the J end by 1 base, with 7 bases between. Per the germline V gene, CDR1 is SGHRS and CDR2 is YFSETQ. The CDR3 sequence is 14 residues long. This clonotype originated in a woman aged 50 to 60 with Graves' hyperthyroidism. The specimen was blood. The rearrangement uses TRBV5-1 and TRBJ1-1; D call uncertain. CDR3 sequence: CASSLEPANTEAFF. In DNA, the CDR3 is TGCGCCAGCAGCTTGGAACCAGCGAACACTGAAGCTTTCTTT.